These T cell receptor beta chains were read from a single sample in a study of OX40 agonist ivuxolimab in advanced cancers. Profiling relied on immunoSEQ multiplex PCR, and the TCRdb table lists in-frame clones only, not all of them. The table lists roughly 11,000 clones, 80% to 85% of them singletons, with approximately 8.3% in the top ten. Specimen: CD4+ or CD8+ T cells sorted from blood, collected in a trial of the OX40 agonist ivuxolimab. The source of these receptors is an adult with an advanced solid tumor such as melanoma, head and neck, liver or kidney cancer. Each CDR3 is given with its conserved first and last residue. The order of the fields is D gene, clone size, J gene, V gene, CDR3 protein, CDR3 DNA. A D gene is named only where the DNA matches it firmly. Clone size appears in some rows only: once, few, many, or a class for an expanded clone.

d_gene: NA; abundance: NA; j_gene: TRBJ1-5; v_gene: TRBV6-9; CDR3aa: CASSYSNGDQPQHF; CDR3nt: TGTGCCAGCAGTTACTCGAATGGGGATCAGCCCCAGCATTTT
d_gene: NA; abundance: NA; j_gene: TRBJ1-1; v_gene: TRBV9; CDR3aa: CASSPTGQSNTEAFF; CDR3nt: TGTGCCAGCAGCCCAACCGGACAGTCAAACACTGAAGCTTTCTTT
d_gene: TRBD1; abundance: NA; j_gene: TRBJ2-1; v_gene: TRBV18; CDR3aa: CASSTRTGEITYNEQFF; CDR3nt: TGTGCCAGCTCAACTCGGACAGGGGAAATTACCTACAATGAGCAGTTCTTC
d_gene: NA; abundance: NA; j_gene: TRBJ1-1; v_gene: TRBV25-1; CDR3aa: CASSEFMNTEAFF; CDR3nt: TGTGCCAGCAGTGAATTTATGAACACTGAAGCTTTCTTT
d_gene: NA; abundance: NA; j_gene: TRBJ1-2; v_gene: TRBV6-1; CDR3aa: CASSSSDSWGYTF; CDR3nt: TGTGCCAGCAGCTCCTCTGACAGTTGGGGCTACACCTTC
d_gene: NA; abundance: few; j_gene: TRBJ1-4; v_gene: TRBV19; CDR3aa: CASSPDGMVNEKLFF; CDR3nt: TGTGCCAGTAGTCCGGACGGAATGGTGAATGAAAAACTGTTTTTT
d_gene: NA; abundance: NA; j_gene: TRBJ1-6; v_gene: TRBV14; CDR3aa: CASSSTVLSSYNSPLHF; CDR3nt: TGTGCCAGCAGCTCGACAGTTCTGAGCTCCTATAATTCACCCCTCCACTTT
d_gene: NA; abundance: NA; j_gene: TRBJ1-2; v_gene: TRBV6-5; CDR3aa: CASSPRPRDHYGYTF; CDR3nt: TGTGCCAGCAGTCCTCGACCACGGGACCACTATGGCTACACCTTC
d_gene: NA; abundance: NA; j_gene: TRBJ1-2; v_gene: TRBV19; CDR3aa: CASSIVGSLFGYTF; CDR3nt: TGTGCCAGTAGTATAGTTGGCAGTCTCTTCGGCTACACCTTC
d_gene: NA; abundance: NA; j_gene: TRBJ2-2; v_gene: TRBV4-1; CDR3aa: CASSQDPGRRGELFF; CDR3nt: TGCGCCAGCAGCCAAGACCCAGGGAGGCGCGGGGAGCTGTTTTTT
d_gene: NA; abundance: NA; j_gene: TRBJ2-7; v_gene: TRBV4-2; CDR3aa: CASSQDRDEQYF; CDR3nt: TGTGCCAGCAGCCAAGATAGGGACGAGCAGTACTTC
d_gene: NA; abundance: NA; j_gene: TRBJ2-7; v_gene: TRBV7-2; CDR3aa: CASSLDDGVWYEQYF; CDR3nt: TGTGCCAGCAGCTTAGACGATGGGGTATGGTACGAGCAGTACTTC
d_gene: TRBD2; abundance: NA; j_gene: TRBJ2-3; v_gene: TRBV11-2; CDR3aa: CASSLPLGLAGGTQYF; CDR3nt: TGTGCCAGCAGCTTACCCCTGGGACTAGCGGGCGGTACGCAGTATTTT
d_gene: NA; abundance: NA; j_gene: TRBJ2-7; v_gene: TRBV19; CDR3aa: CASSWGSTYEQYF; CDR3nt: TGTGCCAGTAGTTGGGGATCTACCTACGAGCAGTACTTC
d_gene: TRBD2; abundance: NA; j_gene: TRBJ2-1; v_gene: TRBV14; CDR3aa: CASSRLAIYNEQFF; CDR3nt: TGTGCCAGCAGCCGACTAGCAATCTACAATGAGCAGTTCTTC
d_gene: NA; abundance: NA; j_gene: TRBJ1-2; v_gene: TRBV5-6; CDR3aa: CASSLEGFDYGYTF; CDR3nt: TGTGCCAGCAGCTTGGAGGGTTTCGACTATGGCTACACCTTC
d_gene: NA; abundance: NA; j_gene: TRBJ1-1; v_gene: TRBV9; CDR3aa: CASSVAGLLNTEAFF; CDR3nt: TGTGCCAGCAGCGTAGCCGGGCTGTTGAACACTGAAGCTTTCTTT
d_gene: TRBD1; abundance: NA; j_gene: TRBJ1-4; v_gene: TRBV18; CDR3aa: CASSSGQGATNEKLFF; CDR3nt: TGTGCCAGCTCATCGGGACAGGGAGCAACTAATGAAAAACTGTTTTTT
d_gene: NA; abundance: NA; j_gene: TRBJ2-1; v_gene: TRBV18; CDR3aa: CASSPDNEQFF; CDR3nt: TGTGCCAGCTCACCCGACAATGAGCAGTTCTTC
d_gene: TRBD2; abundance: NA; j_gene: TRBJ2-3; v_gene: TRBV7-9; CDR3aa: CASSSWTSGGISTDTQYF; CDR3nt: TGTGCCAGCAGCTCCTGGACTAGCGGGGGAATAAGCACAGATACGCAGTATTTT
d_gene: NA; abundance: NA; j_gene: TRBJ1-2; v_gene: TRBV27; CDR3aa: CASSLGVNYGYTF; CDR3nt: TGTGCCAGCAGTTTGGGGGTGAATTATGGCTACACCTTC
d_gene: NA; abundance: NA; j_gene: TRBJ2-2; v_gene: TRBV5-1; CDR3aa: CASSGFQGGPTGELFF; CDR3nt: TGCGCCAGCAGCGGCTTCCAGGGCGGGCCGACCGGGGAGCTGTTTTTT
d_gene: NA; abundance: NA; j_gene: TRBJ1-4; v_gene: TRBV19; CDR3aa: CASRASGGGLQRHF; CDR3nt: TGTGCCAGTAGGGCCTCGGGAGGGGGGTTGCAAAGGCATTTT
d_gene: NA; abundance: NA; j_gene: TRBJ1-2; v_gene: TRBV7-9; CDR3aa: CAGSPQVSLGYTF; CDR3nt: TGTGCCGGCAGCCCTCAGGTGTCGCTCGGCTACACCTTC
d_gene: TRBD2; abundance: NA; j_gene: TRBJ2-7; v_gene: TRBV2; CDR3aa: CASSSGRSLAEPYEQYF; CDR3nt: TGTGCCAGCAGCTCCGGTCGTTCACTAGCGGAGCCCTACGAGCAGTACTTC
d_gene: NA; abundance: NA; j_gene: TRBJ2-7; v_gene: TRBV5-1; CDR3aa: CASSFSGGGYEQYF; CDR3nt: TGCGCCAGCAGCTTTTCTGGAGGGGGCTACGAGCAGTACTTC
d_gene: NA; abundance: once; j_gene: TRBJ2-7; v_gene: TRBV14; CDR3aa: CASSHFQGGESSYEQYF; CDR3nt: TGTGCCAGCAGCCACTTTCAAGGGGGGGAGAGCTCCTACGAGCAGTACTTC
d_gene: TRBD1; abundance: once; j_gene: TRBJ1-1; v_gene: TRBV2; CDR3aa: CASSDGTVVLTEAFF; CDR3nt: TGTGCCAGCAGCGACGGGACAGTAGTTCTCACTGAAGCTTTCTTT
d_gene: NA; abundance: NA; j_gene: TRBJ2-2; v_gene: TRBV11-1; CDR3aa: CASRSGDTGELFF; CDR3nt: TGTGCCAGCAGAAGTGGCGACACCGGGGAGCTGTTTTTT
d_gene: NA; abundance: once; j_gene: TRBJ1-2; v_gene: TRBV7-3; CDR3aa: CASSQEEGLGYGYTF; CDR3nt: TGCGCCAGCAGCCAAGAAGAGGGGCTTGGCTATGGCTACACCTTC
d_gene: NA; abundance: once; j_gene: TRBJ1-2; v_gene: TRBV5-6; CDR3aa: CASSSQWGGYTF; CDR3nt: TGTGCCAGCAGCTCACAGTGGGGAGGCTACACCTTC